A single T cell receptor beta chain is shown here with its context. These data originate in a study of blood T cell repertoires in COVID-19. Sequenced by immunoSEQ multiplex PCR; TCRdb stores in-frame clones only, minus some. Of about 440,000 clones in the sample, 90% are singletons; the top ten hold 0.6%. Participants, roughly 18 to 89 years old, spanned fewer than 25 US areas. The source material was PBMCs or T cells enriched from blood (not recorded which). This TCR was recovered from a man aged 18 to 30 who had recovered from COVID-19.

CDR3 DNA sequence: TGTGCCAGCAGCTTAGACAGGGGGCGCCCGGCCTACGAGCAGTACTTC. It translates to CASSLDRGRPAYEQYF. The gene calls are TRBV7-9 and TRBJ2-7; 9 bases match TRBD1. V trimming: 1 base; J trimming: 2 bases; junction bases outside the gene matches: 6. This CDR3 is 16 amino acids long. Germline V gives CDR1 SEHNR, CDR2 FQNEAQ (reference sequence).